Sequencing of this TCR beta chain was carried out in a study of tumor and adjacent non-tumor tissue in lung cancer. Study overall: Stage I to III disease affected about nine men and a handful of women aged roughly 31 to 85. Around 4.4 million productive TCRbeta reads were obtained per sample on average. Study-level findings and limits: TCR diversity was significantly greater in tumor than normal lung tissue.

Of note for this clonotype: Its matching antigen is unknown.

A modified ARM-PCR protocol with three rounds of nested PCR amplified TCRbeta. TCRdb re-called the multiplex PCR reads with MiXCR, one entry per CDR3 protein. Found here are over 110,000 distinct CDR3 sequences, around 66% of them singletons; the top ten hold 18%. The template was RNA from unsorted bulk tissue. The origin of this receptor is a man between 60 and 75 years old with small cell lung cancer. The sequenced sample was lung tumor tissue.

The DNA of the CDR3 is TGTGCCAGCAGTTTCGACGATAGCTCCTATAATTCACCCCTCCACTTT. The encoded protein is CASSFDDSSYNSPLHF. The chain uses TRBV12-3 or TRBV12-4 and TRBJ1-6; D remains unclear. Trimming pared 3 bases from V and 0 bases from J, leaving 9 bases between. The CDR3 totals 16 residues.